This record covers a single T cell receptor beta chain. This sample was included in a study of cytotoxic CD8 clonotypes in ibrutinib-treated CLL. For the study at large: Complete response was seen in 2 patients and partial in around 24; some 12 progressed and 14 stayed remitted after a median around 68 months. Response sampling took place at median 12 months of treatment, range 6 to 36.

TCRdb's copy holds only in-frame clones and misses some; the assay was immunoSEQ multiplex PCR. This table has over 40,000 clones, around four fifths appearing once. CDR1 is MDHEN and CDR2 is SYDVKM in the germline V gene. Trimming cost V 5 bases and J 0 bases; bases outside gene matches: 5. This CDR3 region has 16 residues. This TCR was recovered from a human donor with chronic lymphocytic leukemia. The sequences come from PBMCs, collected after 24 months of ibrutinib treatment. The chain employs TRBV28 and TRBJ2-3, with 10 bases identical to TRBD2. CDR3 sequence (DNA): TGTGCCAGCAGTAAGAATAGCGGGAGGAGCACAGATACGCAGTATTTT. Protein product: CASSKNSGRSTDTQYF.